The 8 T cell receptor beta chains below all came from one sample that was sequenced in a study of Graves' ophthalmopathy and Graves' hyperthyroidism. The TCR beta CDR3 regions underwent amplification from RNA transcripts. The library came from an HTBI-primed first-round RT-PCR and a second-round multiplex PCR. TCRdb re-called the multiplex PCR reads with MiXCR, one entry per CDR3 protein. The sample contains roughly 700,000 distinct CDR3 sequences, 35% to 50% of which appear only once. The source material was peripheral blood. The source is an adult man with Graves' ophthalmopathy.

This clonotype came up a few times. V gene TRBV19 combines with J gene TRBJ1-5; D ambiguous. V gave up 1 base and J gave up 1 base, with 8 bases separating them. In germline, CDR1 is LNHDA, CDR2 SQIVND (reference sequence). The CDR3 is 15 residues long. CDR3 sequence: CASSIVQKSNQPQHF. CDR3 bases: TGTGCCAGTAGTATAGTACAGAAGAGCAATCAGCCCCAGCATTTT.

The J gene is TRBJ2-7, the V gene TRBV5-1; no definite D call. This CDR3 has 15 amino acids. Trimming removed 1 base from V and 3 bases from J, with 14 bases in between. CDR1 and CDR2 (germline): SGHRS, YFSETQ. The CDR3 DNA is TGCGCCAGCAGCTTGTCCAGCCTCAAAGACTACGAGCAGTACTTC. Translation gives CASSLSSLKDYEQYF. Together with reference TRBV5-1 and TRBJ2-7, the CDR3 gives the full variable domain: KAGVTQTPRYLIKTRGQQVTLSCSPISGHRSVSWYQQTPGQGLQFLFEYFSETQRNKGNFPGRFSGRQFSNSRSEMNVSTLELGDSALYLCASSLSSLKDYEQYFGPGTRLTVT.

V gene TRBV7-3 combines with J gene TRBJ1-2; tentatively, D is TRBD1 (5 bases). CDR1 and CDR2 (germline): SGHTA, FQGTGA. V was cut by 5 bases and J by 8 bases, with 27 bases left in between. This CDR3 spans 17 amino acids. This chain's CDR3 is CASSVDVPGKGYLGYTF. The DNA for the CDR3 is TGTGCCAGCAGCGTTGACGTTCCAGGGAAGGGATACTTGGGCTACACCTTC.

This chain joins TRBV25-1 and TRBJ1-2; D gene ambiguous. The CDR3 is 14 residues long. The germline gives CDR1 MGHDK, CDR2 SYGVNS. Trimming cost V 6 bases and J 1 base, with 12 bases left between them. The CDR3 region has the DNA TGTGCCAGCAGCCAAGAAAAGCGTAACTATGGCTACACCTTC. Amino acid sequence: CASSQEKRNYGYTF.

This clonotype has ten or more counts. The chain recombines TRBV19 with TRBJ2-5; D not certain. In germline, CDR1 is LNHDA, CDR2 SQIVND (reference sequence). CDR3 length equals 13 residues. With 5 bases removed from V and 1 base from J, the gap between germline ends came to 8 bases. CDR3 in amino acids: CASSPAIQETQYF. In DNA, the CDR3 is TGTGCCAGTAGTCCAGCCATCCAAGAGACCCAGTACTTC.

At least ten counts were recorded for this clonotype. This chain uses TRBV7-2 with TRBJ2-5; D not resolved. The CDR3 totals 13 residues. The V and J ends lost 4 bases and 6 bases respectively, with 12 bases between them. Germline CDR1 reads SGHTA; CDR2 reads FQGNSA. The CDR3 DNA reads TGTGCCAGCAGCTCTCGTGGTGGGAAGACCCAGTACTTC. Protein: CASSSRGGKTQYF.

Details on this clonotype: This may arise from a read error, as a much more abundant clone is one base away. The rearrangement joins TRBV7-2 to TRBJ1-2; the D is unclear. CDR1 SGHTA and CDR2 FQGNSA come from the germline V gene. Between the trimmed V and J ends, which lost 0 bases and 10 bases, there was a span of 12 bases. CDR3 length: 13 residues. CDR3 bases: TGTGCCAGCAGCTTAGCAGGAGTTGGTGACTACACCTTC. This translates into CASSLAGVGDYTF.

V gene TRBV9 combines with J gene TRBJ2-5; 9 positions match TRBD2. The V gene's germline CDR1 is SGDLS and CDR2 YYNGEE. With 0 bases clipped from V and 2 bases from J, the junction kept 2 bases outside the gene matches. This CDR3 is 15 amino acids long. In DNA, the CDR3 is TGTGCCAGCAGCGTAGCCAGCGGGGGGCAAGAGACCCAGTACTTC. Translation: CASSVASGGQETQYF.